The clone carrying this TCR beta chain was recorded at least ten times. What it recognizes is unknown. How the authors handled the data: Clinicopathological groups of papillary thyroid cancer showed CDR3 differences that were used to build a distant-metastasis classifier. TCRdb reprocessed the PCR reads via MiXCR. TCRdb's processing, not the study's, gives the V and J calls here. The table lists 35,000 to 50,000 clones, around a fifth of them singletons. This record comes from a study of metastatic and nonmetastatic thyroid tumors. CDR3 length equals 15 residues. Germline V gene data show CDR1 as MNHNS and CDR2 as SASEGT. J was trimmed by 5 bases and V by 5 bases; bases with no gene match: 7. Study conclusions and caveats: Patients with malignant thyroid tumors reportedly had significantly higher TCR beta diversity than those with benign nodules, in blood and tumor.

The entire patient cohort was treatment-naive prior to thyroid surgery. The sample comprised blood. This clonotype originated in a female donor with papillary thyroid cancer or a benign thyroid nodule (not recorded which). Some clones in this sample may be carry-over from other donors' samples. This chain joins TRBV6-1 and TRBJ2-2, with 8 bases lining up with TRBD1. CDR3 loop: CASSSRQGLTGELFF. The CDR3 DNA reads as TGTGCCAGCAGTTCAAGACAGGGGTTAACCGGGGAGCTGTTTTTT.